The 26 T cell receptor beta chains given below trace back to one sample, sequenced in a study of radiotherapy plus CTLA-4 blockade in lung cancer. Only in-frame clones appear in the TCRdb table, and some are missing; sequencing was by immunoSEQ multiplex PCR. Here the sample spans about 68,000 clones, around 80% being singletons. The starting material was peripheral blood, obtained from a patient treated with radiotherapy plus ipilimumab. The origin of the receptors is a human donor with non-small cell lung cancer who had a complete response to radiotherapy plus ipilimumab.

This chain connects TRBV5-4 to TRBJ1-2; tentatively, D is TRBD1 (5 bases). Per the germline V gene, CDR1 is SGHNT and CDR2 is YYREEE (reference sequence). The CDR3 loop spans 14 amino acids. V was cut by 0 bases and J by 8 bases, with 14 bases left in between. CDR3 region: CASSLDYGQGGYTF. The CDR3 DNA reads TGTGCCAGCAGCTTGGATTACGGACAAGGCGGCTACACCTTC.

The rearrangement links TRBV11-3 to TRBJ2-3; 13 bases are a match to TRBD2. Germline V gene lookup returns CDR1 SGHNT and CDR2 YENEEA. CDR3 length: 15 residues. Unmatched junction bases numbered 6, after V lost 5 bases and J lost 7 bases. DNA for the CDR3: TGTGCCAGCAGCCGAGGGACTAGCGGGAAGCATACGCAGTATTTT. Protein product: CASSRGTSGKHTQYF.

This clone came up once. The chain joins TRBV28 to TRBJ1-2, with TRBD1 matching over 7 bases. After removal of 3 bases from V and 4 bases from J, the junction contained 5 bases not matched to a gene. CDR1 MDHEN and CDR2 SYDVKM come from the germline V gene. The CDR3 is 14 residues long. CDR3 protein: CASSLGDRIYGYTF. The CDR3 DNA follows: TGTGCCAGCAGTTTGGGGGACAGAATCTATGGCTACACCTTC.

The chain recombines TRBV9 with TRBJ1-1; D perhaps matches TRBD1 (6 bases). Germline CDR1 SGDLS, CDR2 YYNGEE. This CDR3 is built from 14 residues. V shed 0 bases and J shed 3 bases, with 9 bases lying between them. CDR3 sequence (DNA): TGTGCCAGCAGCGTAGAAGGGGGTGACACTGAAGCTTTCTTT. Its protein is CASSVEGGDTEAFF. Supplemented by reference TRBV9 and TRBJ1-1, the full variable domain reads DSGVTQTPKHLITATGQRVTLRCSPRSGDLSVYWYQQSLDQGLQFLIQYYNGEERAKGNILERFSAQQFPDLHSELNLSSLELGDSALYFCASSVEGGDTEAFFGQGTRLTVV.

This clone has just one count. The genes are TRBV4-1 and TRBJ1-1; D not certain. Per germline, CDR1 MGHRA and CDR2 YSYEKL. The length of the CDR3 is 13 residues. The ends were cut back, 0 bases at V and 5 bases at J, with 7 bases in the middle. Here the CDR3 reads CASSQEEGTEAFF. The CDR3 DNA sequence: TGCGCCAGCAGCCAAGAGGAGGGTACTGAAGCTTTCTTT.

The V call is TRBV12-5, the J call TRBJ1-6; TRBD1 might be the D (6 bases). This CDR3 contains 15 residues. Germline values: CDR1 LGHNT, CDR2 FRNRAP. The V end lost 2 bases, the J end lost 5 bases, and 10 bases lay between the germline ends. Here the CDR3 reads CASGLRGGDNSPLHF. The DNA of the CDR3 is TGTGCTAGTGGTTTGAGAGGGGGTGATAATTCACCCCTCCACTTT.

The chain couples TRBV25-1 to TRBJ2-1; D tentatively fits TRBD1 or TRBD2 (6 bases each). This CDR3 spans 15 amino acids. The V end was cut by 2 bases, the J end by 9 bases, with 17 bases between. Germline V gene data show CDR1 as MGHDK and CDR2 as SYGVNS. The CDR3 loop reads CASSERGVNLLEQFF. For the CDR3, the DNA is TGTGCCAGCAGTGAAAGGGGGGTTAATCTTCTTGAGCAGTTCTTC.

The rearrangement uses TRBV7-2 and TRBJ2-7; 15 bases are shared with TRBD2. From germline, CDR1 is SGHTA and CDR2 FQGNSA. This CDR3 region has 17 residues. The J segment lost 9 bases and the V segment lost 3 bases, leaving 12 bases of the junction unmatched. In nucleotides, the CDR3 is TGTGCCAGCAGCTTGAACTCGGGACTAGCGGGAGGCCCCCCGCAGTACGTC. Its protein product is CASSLNSGLAGGPPQYV.

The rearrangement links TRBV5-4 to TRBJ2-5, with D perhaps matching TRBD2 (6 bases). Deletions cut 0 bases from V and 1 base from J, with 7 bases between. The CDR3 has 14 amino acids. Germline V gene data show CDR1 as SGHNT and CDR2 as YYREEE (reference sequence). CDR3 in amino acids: CASSLVTSQETQYF. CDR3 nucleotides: TGTGCCAGCAGCTTGGTGACTAGCCAAGAGACCCAGTACTTC.

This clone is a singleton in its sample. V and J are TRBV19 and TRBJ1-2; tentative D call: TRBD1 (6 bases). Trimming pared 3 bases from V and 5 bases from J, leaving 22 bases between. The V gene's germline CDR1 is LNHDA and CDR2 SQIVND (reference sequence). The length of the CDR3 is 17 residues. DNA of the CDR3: TGTGCCAGTAGTATGGGGGGACACCAATCGCTTCGATATGGCTACACCTTC. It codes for CASSMGGHQSLRYGYTF.

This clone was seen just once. CDR3 in amino acids: CASSQDLFGTGDSYEQYF. As DNA, the CDR3 is TGCGCCAGCAGCCAAGATCTTTTTGGGACAGGGGATTCCTACGAGCAGTACTTC. The chain uses TRBV4-1 and TRBJ2-7; TRBD1 matches 10 bases. In germline, CDR1 is MGHRA, CDR2 YSYEKL. The CDR3 extends over 18 amino acids. V shed 0 bases and J 1 base; nucleotides not matched to a gene: 9.

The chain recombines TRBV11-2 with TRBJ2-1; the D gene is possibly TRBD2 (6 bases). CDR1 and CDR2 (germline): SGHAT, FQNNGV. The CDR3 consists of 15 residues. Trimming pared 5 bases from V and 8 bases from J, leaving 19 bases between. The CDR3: CASSIARGWGDEQFF. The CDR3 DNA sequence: TGTGCCAGCAGCATAGCCCGAGGGTGGGGGGATGAGCAGTTCTTC.

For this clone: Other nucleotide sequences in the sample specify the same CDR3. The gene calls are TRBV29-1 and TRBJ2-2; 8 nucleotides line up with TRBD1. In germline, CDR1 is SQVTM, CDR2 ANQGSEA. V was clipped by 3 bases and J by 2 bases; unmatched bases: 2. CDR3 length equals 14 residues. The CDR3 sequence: CSVDRGLNTGELFF. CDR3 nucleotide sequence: TGCAGCGTTGACAGGGGGCTAAACACCGGGGAGCTGTTTTTT.

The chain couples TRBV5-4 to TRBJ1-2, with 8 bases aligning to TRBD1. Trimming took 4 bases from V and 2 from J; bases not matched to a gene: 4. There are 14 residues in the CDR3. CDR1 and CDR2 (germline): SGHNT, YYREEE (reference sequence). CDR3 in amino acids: CASSPGQGNYGYTF. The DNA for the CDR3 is TGTGCCAGCAGCCCCGGACAGGGCAACTATGGCTACACCTTC.

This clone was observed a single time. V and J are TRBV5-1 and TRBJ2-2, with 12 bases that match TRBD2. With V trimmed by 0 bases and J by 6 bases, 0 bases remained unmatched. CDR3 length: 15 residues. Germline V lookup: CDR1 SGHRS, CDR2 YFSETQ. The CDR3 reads CASSLGLAGAGELFF. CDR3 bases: TGCGCCAGCAGCTTGGGACTAGCGGGAGCCGGGGAGCTGTTTTTT.

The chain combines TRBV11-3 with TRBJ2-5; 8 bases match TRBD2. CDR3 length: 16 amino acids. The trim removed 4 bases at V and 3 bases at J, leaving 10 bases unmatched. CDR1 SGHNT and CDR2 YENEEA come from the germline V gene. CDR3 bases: TGTGCCAGCAGCTCGCCGCCGGGACTAGACGAAGAGACCCAGTACTTC. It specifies CASSSPPGLDEETQYF.

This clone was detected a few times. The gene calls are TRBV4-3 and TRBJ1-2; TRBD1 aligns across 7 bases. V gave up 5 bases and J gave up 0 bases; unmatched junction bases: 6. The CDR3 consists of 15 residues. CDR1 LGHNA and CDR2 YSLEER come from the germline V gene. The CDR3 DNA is TGCGCCAGCAGCTCCCATGACAGGGCTAACTATGGCTACACCTTC. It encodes CASSSHDRANYGYTF.

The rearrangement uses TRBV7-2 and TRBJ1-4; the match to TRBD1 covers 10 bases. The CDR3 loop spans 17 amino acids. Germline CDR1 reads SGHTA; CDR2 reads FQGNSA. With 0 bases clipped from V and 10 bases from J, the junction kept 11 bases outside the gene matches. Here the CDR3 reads CASSLAPGTGVEGKLFF. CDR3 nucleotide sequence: TGTGCCAGCAGCTTAGCCCCCGGGACAGGGGTAGAGGGAAAACTGTTTTTT. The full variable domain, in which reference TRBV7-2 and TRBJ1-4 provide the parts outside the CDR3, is GAGVSQSPSNKVTEKGKDVELRCDPISGHTALYWYRQSLGQGLEFLIYFQGNSAPDKSGLPSDRFSAERTGGSVSTLTIQRTQQEDSAVYLCASSLAPGTGVEGKLFFGSGTQLSVL.

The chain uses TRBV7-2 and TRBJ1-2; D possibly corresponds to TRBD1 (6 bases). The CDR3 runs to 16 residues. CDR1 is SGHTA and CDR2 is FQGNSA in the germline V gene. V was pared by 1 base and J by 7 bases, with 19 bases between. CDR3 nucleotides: TGTGCCAGCAGCTTAGAGCGTTCTGGGGGCGCAGGTGGCTACACCTTC. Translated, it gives CASSLERSGGAGGYTF.

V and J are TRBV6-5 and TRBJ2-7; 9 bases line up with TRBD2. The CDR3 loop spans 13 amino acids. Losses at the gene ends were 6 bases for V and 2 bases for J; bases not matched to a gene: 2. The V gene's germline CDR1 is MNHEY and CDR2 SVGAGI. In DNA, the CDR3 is TGTGCCAGCAGGGCTAGCGGGACCTACGAGCAGTACTTC. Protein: CASRASGTYEQYF.

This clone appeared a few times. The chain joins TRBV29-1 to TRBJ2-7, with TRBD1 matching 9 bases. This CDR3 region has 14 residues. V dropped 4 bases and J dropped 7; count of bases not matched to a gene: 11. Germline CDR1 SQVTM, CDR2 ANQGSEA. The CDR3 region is CSVVNRDRAGEQYF. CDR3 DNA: TGCAGCGTTGTAAACCGGGACAGGGCAGGGGAGCAGTACTTC.

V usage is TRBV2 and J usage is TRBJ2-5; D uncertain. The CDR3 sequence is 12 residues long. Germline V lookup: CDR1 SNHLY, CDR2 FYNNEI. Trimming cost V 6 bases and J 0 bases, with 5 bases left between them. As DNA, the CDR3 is TGTGCCAGCAGGGCTAACCAAGAGACCCAGTACTTC. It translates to CASRANQETQYF.

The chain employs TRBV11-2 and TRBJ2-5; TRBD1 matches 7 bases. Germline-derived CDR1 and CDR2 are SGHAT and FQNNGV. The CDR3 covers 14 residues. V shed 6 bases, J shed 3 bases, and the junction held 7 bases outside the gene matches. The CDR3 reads CASSRGLLKETQYF. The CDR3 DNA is TGTGCCAGCAGTAGGGGGCTATTAAAAGAGACCCAGTACTTC. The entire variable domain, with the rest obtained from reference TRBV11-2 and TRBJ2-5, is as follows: EAGVAQSPRYKIIEKRQSVAFWCNPISGHATLYWYQQILGQGPKLLIQFQNNGVVDDSQLPKDRFSAERLKGVDSTLKIQPAKLEDSAVYLCASSRGLLKETQYFGPGTRLLVL.

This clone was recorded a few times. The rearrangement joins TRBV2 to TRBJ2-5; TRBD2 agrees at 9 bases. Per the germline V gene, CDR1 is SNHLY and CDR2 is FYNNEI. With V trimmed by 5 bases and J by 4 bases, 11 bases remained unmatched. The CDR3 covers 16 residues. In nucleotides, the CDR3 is TGTGCCAGCAGTAAATCTCCTAGCGGGATAGGAGAGACCCAGTACTTC. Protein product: CASSKSPSGIGETQYF. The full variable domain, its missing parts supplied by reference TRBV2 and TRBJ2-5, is EPEVTQTPSHQVTQMGQEVILRCVPISNHLYFYWYRQILGQKVEFLVSFYNNEISEKSEIFDDQFSVERPDGSNFTLKIRSTKLEDSAMYFCASSKSPSGIGETQYFGPGTRLLVL.

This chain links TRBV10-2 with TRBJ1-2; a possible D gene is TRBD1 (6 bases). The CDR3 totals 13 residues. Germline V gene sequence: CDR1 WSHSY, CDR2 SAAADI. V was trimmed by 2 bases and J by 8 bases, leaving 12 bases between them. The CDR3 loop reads CASSEQTGRGYTF. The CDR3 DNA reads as TGCGCCAGCAGTGAGCAAACAGGGAGGGGCTACACCTTC.

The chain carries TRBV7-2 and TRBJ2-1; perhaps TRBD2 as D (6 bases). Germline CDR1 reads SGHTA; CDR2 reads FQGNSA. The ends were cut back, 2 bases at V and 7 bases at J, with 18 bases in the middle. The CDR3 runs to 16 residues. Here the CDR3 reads CASSLSPGAGQNEQFF. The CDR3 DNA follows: TGTGCCAGCAGCTTATCCCCCGGGGCGGGGCAAAATGAGCAGTTCTTC.